The entry below describes one T cell receptor (beta chain). What antigen it recognizes has not been identified. The record has no base qualities; no much larger clone is one base away. The data were taken from a study of T cell changes during pregnancy in multiple sclerosis (dated by TCRdb to between 2018 and 2020). Context from the whole study: Changes in the T cell repertoire over the course of pregnancy were examined in this study in women with multiple sclerosis.

Libraries were constructed by the immunoSEQ multiplex PCR assay. Imported from immuneACCESS, the table was reduced by TCRdb to in-frame sequences with V and J called. These copies leave out some clones; in studies compared against another copy, an unresolved V gene accounts for under half, and the cause of the remainder is not known. The sample table records nearly 45,000 clones; around 96% of these occur just once. The ten largest clones represent about 0.89% of the sample. Sequences SNHLY (CDR1) and FYNNEI (CDR2) are obtained from the germline V gene. From its cysteine to its phenylalanine, the CDR3 spans 12 amino acids. Kept here is only the CDR3 DNA, which spans 36 bases and is read in frame from base 1. A distance of 10 bases separates the germline ends of V and J, which lose 10 bases and 3 bases respectively.

The sequence is built from TRBV2 and TRBJ2-1; a confident D gene designation cannot be given. The TCR sequence derives from a female donor with multiple sclerosis, enrolled in a pregnancy study. The sample was peripheral blood, taken in the second trimester of pregnancy. The CDR3 loop reads CATKRDYNEQFF. The DNA sequence reads TGTGCCACCAAAAGAGACTACAATGAGCAGTTCTTC.